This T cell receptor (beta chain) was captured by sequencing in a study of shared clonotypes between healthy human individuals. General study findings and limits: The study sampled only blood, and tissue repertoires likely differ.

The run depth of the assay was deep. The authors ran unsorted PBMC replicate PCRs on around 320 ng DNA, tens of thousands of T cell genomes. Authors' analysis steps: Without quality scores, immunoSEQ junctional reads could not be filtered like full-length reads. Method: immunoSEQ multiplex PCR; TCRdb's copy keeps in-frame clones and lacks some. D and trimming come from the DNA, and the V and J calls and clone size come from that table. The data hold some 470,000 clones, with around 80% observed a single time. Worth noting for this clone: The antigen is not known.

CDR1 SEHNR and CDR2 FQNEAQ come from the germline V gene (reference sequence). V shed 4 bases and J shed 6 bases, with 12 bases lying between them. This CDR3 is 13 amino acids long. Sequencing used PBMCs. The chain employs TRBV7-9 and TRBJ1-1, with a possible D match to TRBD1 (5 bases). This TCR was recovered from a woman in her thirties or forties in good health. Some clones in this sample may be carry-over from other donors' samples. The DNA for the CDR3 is TGTGCCAGCAGCTCCCGACAGTTTTCTGAAGCTTTCTTT. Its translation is CASSSRQFSEAFF.